This entry features one T cell receptor beta chain sequence. This clonotype was counted only a few times. It lacks a known antigen. Base-call qualities are not available, and no considerably larger clone is one nucleotide away. This sample is part of a study of T-cell reconstitution after alpha-beta-depleted transplantation in children listed by TCRdb under 2016. Context from the whole study: Using TCR repertoire profiling, the study quantitatively followed how T-cell immune reconstitution unfolded in children after TCRalphabeta/CD19-depleted allogeneic hematopoietic cell transplantation. Here is what the overall study found, with its caveats: In some patients, high TCRbeta diversity at day 60 was attributed to recipient T cells and intrathymic progenitors that had survived conditioning. Over the following months the frequencies of hyperexpanded clones went down, and after one year T-cell counts and TCRbeta diversity were mostly credited to newly produced T cells. About two months after transplant, the apparently early recovery of alphabetaT-cell counts reportedly depended on just several hundred clones that had expanded rapidly and came from non-depleted graft cells.

Receptor libraries were prepared by PCR. Instrument on record: Illumina HiSeq 2500. TCR libraries were prepared with molecular barcoding, using unique molecular identifiers to normalize TCRbeta repertoire quantification. TCRdb trimmed public reads at Q25 via fastp, called clones via MiXCR and kept in-frame beta chains. Entries are consolidated by CDR3 protein sequence, retaining the most common genes and DNA. The table for this sample lists 400,000 to 450,000 distinct CDR3 sequences; over 40% of them were counted only once. The ten largest clones take up 27% of the sample. The CDR3 measures 13 amino acids from cysteine to phenylalanine. Only the CDR3 DNA stays, 39 bases, in frame from base 1. Trimming removed 1 base from V and 6 bases from J; the gene matches leave 4 bases unexplained. The germline V gene (reference sequence) provides CDR1 DFQATT and CDR2 SNEGSKA. The treatment or condition label, as the study defines it: allogeneic hematopoietic cell transplantation with graft depleted of TCRalphabeta T cells and CD19 B cells. The transplant recipients were children given TCRalphabeta/CD19-depleted allogeneic hematopoietic cell grafts.

The sample consisted of PBMCs, taken before TCRalphabeta/CD19-depleted stem cell transplant. Recombination linked TRBV20-1 to TRBJ2-7, and 9 bases in between align with TRBD1. This sequence was found in a girl between 2 and 10 years old with aplastic anemia, due to receive a stem cell transplant. The CDR3 has the sequence CSARGDREVEQYF. The DNA is TGCAGTGCTAGAGGGGACAGGGAGGTCGAGCAGTACTTC.